The 10 T cell receptor beta chains below come from one sample, sequenced in a study of long-term antiretroviral therapy in people with HIV. Researchers report immunoSEQ v3.0 was run at survey level. Only in-frame clones appear in the TCRdb table, and some are missing; sequencing was by immunoSEQ multiplex PCR. The data contain about 25,000 clones, around four fifths of them singletons. The sequenced sample was unsorted PBMCs, obtained 2.9 years after starting antiretroviral therapy. Source of these receptors: a man aged 50 to 59 with HIV.

The CDR3 DNA sequence: TGTGCCAGCAGCTTGGACAGGGGGAGCGGCTACACCTTC. Translation: CASSLDRGSGYTF. This chain links TRBV7-9 with TRBJ1-2; 10 positions match TRBD1. The J segment lost 8 bases and the V segment lost 3 bases, leaving 3 bases of the junction unmatched. The CDR3 runs to 13 residues. Germline lookup yields CDR1 SEHNR and CDR2 FQNEAQ (reference sequence).

This chain joins TRBV28 and TRBJ2-7; 13 bases agree with TRBD2. Germline loops: CDR1 MDHEN, CDR2 SYDVKM. With 5 bases clipped from V and 4 bases from J, the junction kept 2 bases outside the gene matches. The CDR3 sequence is 14 residues long. The CDR3 here is CASSTSGGAYEQYF. CDR3 nucleotides: TGTGCCAGCAGTACTAGCGGGGGGGCGTACGAGCAGTACTTC.

The chain carries TRBV11-3 and TRBJ2-1; unclear D gene. V was cut by 4 bases and J by 7 bases, with 14 bases left in between. This CDR3 is built from 14 residues. CDR1 is SGHNT and CDR2 is YENEEA in the germline V gene. CDR3 amino acids: CASSSLRPGNEQFF. The DNA for the CDR3 is TGTGCCAGCAGCTCCCTGCGTCCAGGAAATGAGCAGTTCTTC.

V and J are TRBV5-6 and TRBJ1-2; D is possibly TRBD1 (6 bases). CDR1 and CDR2 (germline): SGHDT, YYEEEE. This CDR3 region has 13 residues. Trimming shortened V by 4 bases and J by 5 bases, and 12 bases separated the two germline ends. CDR3 sequence reads: CASSQWDIYGYTF. CDR3 coding DNA: TGTGCCAGCAGCCAGTGGGACATTTATGGCTACACCTTC. Variable domain in full (rest from reference TRBV5-6 and TRBJ1-2): DAGVTQSPTHLIKTRGQQVTLRCSPKSGHDTVSWYQQALGQGPQFIFQYYEEEERQRGNFPDRFSGHQFPNYSSELNVNALLLGDSALYLCASSQWDIYGYTFGSGTRLTVV.

The CDR3 DNA sequence: TGTGCCAGCAGCGCACTCTATGGCTACACCTTC. It specifies CASSALYGYTF. V usage is TRBV9 and J usage is TRBJ1-2, with D unresolved. CDR3 length equals 11 residues. The V end lost 3 bases, the J end lost 4 bases, and 4 bases lay between the germline ends. CDR1 and CDR2 from the germline V gene are SGDLS and YYNGEE.

This chain joins TRBV7-8 and TRBJ1-2; D may be TRBD1 (6 bases). Trimming removed 2 bases from V and 5 bases from J, with 15 bases in between. CDR3 length: 15 amino acids. The germline V gene encodes CDR1 SGHVS and CDR2 FQNEAQ. The CDR3 protein is CASSLLAGVLYGYTF. The CDR3 region has the DNA TGTGCCAGCAGCTTACTGGCAGGGGTTCTTTATGGCTACACCTTC.

The chain carries TRBV6-5 and TRBJ2-7; D call uncertain. The V gene's germline CDR1 is MNHEY and CDR2 SVGAGI. V was pared by 4 bases and J by 1 base, with 8 bases between. The CDR3 covers 13 residues. The CDR3 coding sequence is TGTGCCAGCAGTTTAGGGCTTTCCTACGAGCAGTACTTC. Translation gives CASSLGLSYEQYF.

The V gene is TRBV6-5, the J gene TRBJ1-5; D is uncertain. The CDR3 is made up of 13 amino acids. Germline assignment: CDR1 MNHEY and CDR2 SVGAGI. The V end lost 6 bases, the J end lost 1 base, and 7 bases lay between the germline ends. As DNA, the CDR3 is TGTGCCAGCAGCCTTGACAGCAATCAGCCCCAGCATTTT. Translation gives CASSLDSNQPQHF.

The chain is built from TRBV7-9 and TRBJ1-1; 11 nucleotides agree with TRBD1. Trimming cost V 5 bases and J 5 bases; bases outside gene matches: 7. Germline-derived CDR1 and CDR2 are SEHNR and FQNEAQ (reference sequence). The CDR3 runs to 15 residues. CDR3 DNA sequence: TGTGCCAGCAGCCACCGGACAGGGGGCGGGACTGAAGCTTTCTTT. Its protein product is CASSHRTGGGTEAFF.

The chain couples TRBV7-8 to TRBJ2-5, with 7 positions matching TRBD1. CDR3 length equals 14 residues. Unmatched junction bases numbered 4, after V lost 5 bases and J lost 1 base. CDR1 SGHVS and CDR2 FQNEAQ come from the germline V gene. CDR3 sequence: CASSLWTGQETQYF. The CDR3 bases are TGTGCCAGCAGCCTTTGGACAGGCCAAGAGACCCAGTACTTC. Drawing the rest from reference TRBV7-8 and TRBJ2-5, the complete variable domain is GAGVSQSPRYKVAKRGQDVALRCDPISGHVSLFWYQQALGQGPEFLTYFQNEAQLDKSGLPSDRFFAERPEGSVSTLKIQRTQQEDSAVYLCASSLWTGQETQYFGPGTRLLVL.